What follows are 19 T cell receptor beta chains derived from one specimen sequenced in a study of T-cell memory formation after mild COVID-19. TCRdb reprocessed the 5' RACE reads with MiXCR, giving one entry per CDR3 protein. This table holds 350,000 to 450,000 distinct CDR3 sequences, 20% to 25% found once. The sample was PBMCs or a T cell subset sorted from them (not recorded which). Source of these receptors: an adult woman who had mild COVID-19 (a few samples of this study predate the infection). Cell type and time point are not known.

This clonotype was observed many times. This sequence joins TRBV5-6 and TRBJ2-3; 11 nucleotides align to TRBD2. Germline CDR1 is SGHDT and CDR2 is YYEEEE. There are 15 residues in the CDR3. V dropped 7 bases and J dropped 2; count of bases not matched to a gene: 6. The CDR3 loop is CASLLAGAVTDTQYF. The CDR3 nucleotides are TGTGCCAGCTTACTAGCGGGGGCCGTCACAGATACGCAGTATTTT.

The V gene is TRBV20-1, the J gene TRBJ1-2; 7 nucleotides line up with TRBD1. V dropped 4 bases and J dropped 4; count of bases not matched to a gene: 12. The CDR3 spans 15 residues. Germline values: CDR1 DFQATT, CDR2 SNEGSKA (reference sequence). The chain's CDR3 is CSAIGTVGTSYGYTF. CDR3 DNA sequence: TGCAGTGCTATAGGGACAGTTGGGACTTCCTATGGCTACACCTTC.

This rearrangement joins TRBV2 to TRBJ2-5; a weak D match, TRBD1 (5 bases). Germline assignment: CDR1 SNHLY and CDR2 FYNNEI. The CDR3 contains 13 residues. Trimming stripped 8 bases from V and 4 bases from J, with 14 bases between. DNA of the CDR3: TGTGCCAGCCAAATAGGGGCTAGAGAGACCCAGTACTTC. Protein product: CASQIGARETQYF.

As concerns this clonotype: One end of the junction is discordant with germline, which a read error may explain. The CDR3 sequence: CASSAGPVKTEAFF. In nucleotides, the CDR3 is TGTGCCAGCAGCGCAGGGCCAGTGAAAACTGAAGCTTTCTTT. V is TRBV9 and J is TRBJ1-1; weak D call: TRBD1 (5 bases). The CDR3 has 14 amino acids. Germline lookup yields CDR1 SGDLS and CDR2 YYNGEE.

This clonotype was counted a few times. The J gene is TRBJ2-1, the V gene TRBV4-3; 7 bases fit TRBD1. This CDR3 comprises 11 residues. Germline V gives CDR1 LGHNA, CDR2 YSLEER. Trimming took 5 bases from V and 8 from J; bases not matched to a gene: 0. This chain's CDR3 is CASSDRDEQFF. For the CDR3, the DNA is TGCGCCAGCAGCGACAGGGATGAGCAGTTCTTC.

The CDR3 is CASSFPQNGEAFF. DNA of the CDR3: TGTGCCAGCAGTTTTCCACAGAATGGTGAAGCTTTCTTT. This chain connects TRBV12-3 or TRBV12-4 to TRBJ1-1; no definite D call. The CDR3 length is 13 residues. The V end was cut by 3 bases, the J end by 7 bases, with 12 bases between.

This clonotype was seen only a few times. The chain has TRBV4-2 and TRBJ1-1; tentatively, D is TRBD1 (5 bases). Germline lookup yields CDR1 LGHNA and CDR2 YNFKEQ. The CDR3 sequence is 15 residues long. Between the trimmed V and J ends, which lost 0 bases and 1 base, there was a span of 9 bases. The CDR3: CASSQERGQNTEAFF. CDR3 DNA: TGTGCCAGCAGCCAAGAAAGAGGACAGAACACTGAAGCTTTCTTT.

CDR3 DNA: TGTGCCAGCAGCTTTCTGACAGGGTACTCTGGGGCCAACGTCCTGACTTTC. Translation gives CASSFLTGYSGANVLTF. The chain uses TRBV7-9 and TRBJ2-6; TRBD1 aligns across 7 bases. Looked up from germline, CDR1 is SEHNR and CDR2 is FQNEAQ (reference sequence). The V gene end was trimmed by 3 bases and the J gene end by 0 bases; junction bases not matched to a gene: 5. CDR3 length: 17 residues.

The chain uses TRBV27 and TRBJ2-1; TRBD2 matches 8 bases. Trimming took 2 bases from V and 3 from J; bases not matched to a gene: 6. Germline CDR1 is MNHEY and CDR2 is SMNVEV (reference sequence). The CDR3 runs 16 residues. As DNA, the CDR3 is TGTGCCAGCAGTTTAATCCTAAGCGGGGGCTACAATGAGCAGTTCTTC. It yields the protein CASSLILSGGYNEQFF.

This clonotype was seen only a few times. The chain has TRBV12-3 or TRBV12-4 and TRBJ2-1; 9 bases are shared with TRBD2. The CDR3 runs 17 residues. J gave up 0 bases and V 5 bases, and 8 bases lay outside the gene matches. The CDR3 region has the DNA TGTGCCAGCAGTGGGGGGCTAGCGGGAAGCTCCTACAATGAGCAGTTCTTC. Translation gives CASSGGLAGSSYNEQFF.

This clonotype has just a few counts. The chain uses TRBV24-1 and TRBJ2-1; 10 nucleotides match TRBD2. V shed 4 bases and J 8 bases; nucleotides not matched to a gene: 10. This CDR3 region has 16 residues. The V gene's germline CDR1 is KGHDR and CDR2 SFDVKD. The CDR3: CATSEPSGRALDEQFF. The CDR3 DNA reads TGTGCCACCAGTGAACCAAGCGGGAGGGCCTTGGATGAGCAGTTCTTC.

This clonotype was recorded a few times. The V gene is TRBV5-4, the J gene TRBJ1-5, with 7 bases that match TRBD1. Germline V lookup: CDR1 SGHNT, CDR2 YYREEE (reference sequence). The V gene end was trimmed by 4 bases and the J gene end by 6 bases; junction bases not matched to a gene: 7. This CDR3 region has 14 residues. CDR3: CASSVQGGSQPQHF. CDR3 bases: TGTGCCAGCAGCGTTCAGGGGGGGAGTCAGCCCCAGCATTTT. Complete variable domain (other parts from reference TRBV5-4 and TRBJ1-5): ETGVTQSPTHLIKTRGQQVTLRCSSQSGHNTVSWYQQALGQGPQFIFQYYREEENGRGNFPPRFSGLQFPNYSSELNVNALELDDSALYLCASSVQGGSQPQHFGDGTRLSIL.

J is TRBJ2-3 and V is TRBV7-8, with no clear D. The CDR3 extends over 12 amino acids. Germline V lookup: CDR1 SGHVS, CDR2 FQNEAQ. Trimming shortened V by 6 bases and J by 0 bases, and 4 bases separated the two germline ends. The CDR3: CASRVSTDTQYF. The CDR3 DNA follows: TGTGCCAGCAGAGTCAGCACAGATACGCAGTATTTT.

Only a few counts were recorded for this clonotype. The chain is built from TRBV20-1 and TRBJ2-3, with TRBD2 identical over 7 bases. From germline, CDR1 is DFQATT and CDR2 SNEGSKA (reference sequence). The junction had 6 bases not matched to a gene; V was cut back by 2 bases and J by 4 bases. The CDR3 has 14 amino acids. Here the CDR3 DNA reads TGCAGTGCTAGACCGACTAGCAGAGCAGATACGCAGTATTTT. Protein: CSARPTSRADTQYF.

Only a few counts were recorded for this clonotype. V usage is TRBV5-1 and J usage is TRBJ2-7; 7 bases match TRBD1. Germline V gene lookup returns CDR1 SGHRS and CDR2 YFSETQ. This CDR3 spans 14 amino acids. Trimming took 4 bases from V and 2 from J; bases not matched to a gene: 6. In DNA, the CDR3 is TGCGCCAGCAGCCGCAGACAGGGACCCTACGAGCAGTACTTC. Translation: CASSRRQGPYEQYF.

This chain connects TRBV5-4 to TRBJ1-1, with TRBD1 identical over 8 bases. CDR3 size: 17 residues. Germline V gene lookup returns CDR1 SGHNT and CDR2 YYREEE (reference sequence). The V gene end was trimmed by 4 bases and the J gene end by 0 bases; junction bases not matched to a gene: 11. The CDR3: CASSQPDRGVLNTEAFF. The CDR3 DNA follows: TGTGCCAGCAGCCAACCTGACAGGGGAGTGCTGAACACTGAAGCTTTCTTT.

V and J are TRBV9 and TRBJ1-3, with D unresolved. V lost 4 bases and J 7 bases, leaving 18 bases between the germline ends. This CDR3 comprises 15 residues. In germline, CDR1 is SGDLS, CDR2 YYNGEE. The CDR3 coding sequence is TGTGCCAGCAGCCCCAAAGTGTCCGGGGTTAACACCATATATTTT. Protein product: CASSPKVSGVNTIYF.

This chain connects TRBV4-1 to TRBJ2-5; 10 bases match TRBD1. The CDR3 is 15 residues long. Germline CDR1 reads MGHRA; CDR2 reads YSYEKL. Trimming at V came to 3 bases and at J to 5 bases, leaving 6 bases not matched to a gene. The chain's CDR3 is CASSHRGTGDETQYF. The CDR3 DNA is TGCGCCAGCAGCCACCGTGGGACAGGGGATGAGACCCAGTACTTC.

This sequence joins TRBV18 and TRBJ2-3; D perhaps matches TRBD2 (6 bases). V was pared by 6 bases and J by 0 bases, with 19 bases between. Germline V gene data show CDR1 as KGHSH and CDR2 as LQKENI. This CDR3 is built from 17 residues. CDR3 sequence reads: CASSPGDGWFSTDTQYF. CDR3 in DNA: TGTGCCAGCTCGCCGGGGGATGGTTGGTTCAGCACAGATACGCAGTATTTT.